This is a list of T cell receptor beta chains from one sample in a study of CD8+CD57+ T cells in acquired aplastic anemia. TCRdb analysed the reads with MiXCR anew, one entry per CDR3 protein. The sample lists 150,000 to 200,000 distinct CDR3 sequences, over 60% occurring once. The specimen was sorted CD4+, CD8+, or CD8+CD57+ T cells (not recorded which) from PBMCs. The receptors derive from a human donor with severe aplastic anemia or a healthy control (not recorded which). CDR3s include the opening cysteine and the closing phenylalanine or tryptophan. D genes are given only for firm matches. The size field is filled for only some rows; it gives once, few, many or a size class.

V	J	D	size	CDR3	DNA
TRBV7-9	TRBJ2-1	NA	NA	CASSPEATLSYNEQFF	TGTGCCAGCAGCCCCGAAGCGACCCTCTCCTACAATGAGCAGTTCTTC
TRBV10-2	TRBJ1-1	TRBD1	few	CASSVTGDLNTEAFF	TGCGCCAGCAGTGTGACAGGGGACCTGAACACTGAAGCTTTCTTT
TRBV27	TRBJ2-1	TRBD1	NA	CASRPEGAINNEQFF	TGTGCCAGCAGGCCTGAGGGGGCTATAAACAATGAGCAGTTCTTC
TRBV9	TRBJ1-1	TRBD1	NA	CASSEGQGRLNTEAFF	TGTGCCAGCAGCGAGGGACAGGGGCGCCTGAACACTGAAGCTTTCTTT
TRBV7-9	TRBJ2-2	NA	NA	CASSPAGRRRPTGELFF	TGTGCCAGCAGCCCCGCAGGGCGGAGACGACCCACCGGGGAGCTGTTTTTT
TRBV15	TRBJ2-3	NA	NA	CATSRSWSTDTQYF	TGTGCCACCAGCAGGTCGTGGAGCACAGATACGCAGTATTTT
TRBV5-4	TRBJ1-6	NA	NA	CASSLRDANSPLHF	TGTGCCAGCAGCTTGCGGGACGCTAATTCCCCCCTCCACTTT
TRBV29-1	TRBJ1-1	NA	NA	CSGWDGMNTEAFF	TGCAGCGGCTGGGACGGAATGAACACTGAAGCTTTCTTT
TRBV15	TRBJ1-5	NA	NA	CATSRDSGYQPQHF	TGTGCCACCAGCAGAGATTCGGGTTATCAGCCCCAGCATTTT
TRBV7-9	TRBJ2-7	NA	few	CASSLVFGDTYEQYF	TGTGCCAGCAGCTTAGTATTTGGGGACACCTACGAGCAGTACTTC
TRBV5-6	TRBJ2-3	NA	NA	CASSLGLTTDTQYF	TGTGCCAGCAGCTTGGGACTTACCACAGATACGCAGTATTTT
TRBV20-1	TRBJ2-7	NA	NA	CSGLIGYEQYF	TGCAGCGGCCTCATCGGCTACGAGCAGTACTTC
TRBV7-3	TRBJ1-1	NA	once	CASSLPHTEAFF	TGTGCCAGCAGCTTACCCCACACTGAAGCTTTCTTT
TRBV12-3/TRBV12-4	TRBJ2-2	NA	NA	CASTTGSRWDTGELFF	TGTGCCAGCACCACGGGAAGCCGATGGGACACCGGGGAGCTGTTTTTT